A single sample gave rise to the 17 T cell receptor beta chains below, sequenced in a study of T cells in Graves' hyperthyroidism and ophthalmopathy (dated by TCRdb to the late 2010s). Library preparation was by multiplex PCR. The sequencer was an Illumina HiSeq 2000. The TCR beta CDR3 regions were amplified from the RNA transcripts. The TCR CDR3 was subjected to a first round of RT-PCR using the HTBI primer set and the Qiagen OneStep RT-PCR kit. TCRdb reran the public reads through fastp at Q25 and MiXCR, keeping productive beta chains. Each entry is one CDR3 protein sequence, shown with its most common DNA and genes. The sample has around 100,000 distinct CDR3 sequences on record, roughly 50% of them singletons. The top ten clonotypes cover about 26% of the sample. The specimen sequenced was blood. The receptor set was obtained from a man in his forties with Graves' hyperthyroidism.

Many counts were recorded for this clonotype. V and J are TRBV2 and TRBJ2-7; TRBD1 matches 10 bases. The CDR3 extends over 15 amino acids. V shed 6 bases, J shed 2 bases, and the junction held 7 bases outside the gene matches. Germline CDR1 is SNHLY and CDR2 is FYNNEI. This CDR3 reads CASRFDRGPTYEQYF. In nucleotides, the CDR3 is TGTGCCAGCAGATTCGACAGGGGGCCGACCTACGAGCAGTACTTC.

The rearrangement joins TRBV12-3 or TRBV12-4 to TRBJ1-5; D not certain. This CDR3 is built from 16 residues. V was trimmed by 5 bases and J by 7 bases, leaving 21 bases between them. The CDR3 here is CASSRREGRNEQPQHF. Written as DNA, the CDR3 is TGTGCCAGCAGTCGGCGGGAGGGCCGGAATGAGCAGCCCCAGCATTTT.

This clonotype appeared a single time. CDR3 sequence (DNA): TGTGCCTGGGGACAGGGGGCACACACTGAAGCTTTCTTT. Its protein is CAWGQGAHTEAFF. The chain has TRBV19 and TRBJ1-1, with 12 bases matching TRBD1. The CDR3 consists of 13 residues. J was trimmed by 3 bases and V by 11 bases; bases with no gene match: 4. Germline V gives CDR1 LNHDA, CDR2 SQIVND (reference sequence).

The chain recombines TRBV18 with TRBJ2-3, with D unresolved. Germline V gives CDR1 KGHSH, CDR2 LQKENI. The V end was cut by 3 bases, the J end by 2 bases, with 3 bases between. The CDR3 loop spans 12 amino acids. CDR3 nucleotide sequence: TGTGCCAGCTCACCGGCCACAGATACGCAGTATTTT. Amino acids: CASSPATDTQYF. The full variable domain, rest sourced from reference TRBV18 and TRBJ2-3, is NAGVMQNPRHLVRRRGQEARLRCSPMKGHSHVYWYRQLPEEGLKFMVYLQKENIIDESGMPKERFSAEFPKEGPSILRIQQVVRGDSAAYFCASSPATDTQYFGPGTRLTVL.

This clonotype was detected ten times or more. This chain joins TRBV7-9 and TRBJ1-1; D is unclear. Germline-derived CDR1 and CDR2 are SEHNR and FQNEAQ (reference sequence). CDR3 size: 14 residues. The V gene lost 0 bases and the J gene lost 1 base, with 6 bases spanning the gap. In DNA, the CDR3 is TGTGCCAGCAGCTTAGCACACCCGAACACTGAAGCTTTCTTT. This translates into CASSLAHPNTEAFF.

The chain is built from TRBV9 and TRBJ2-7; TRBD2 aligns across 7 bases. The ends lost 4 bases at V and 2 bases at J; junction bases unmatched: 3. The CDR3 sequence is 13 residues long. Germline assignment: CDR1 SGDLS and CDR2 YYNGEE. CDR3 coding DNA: TGTGCCAGCAGCCCACGGGGGGCCTACGAGCAGTACTTC. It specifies CASSPRGAYEQYF. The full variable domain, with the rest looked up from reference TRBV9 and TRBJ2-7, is DSGVTQTPKHLITATGQRVTLRCSPRSGDLSVYWYQQSLDQGLQFLIQYYNGEERAKGNILERFSAQQFPDLHSELNLSSLELGDSALYFCASSPRGAYEQYFGPGTRLTVT.

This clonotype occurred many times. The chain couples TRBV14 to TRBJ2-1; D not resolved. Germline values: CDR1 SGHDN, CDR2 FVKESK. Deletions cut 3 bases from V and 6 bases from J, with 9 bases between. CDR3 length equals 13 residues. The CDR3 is CASSQTVTNEQFF. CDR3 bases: TGTGCCAGCAGCCAGACCGTAACCAATGAGCAGTTCTTC.

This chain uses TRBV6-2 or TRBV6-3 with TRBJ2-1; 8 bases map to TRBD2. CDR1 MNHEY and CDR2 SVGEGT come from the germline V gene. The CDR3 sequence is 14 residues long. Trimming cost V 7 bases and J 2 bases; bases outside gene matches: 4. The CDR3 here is CASTTGGPYNEQFF. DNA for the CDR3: TGTGCCAGCACCACGGGGGGGCCCTACAATGAGCAGTTCTTC.

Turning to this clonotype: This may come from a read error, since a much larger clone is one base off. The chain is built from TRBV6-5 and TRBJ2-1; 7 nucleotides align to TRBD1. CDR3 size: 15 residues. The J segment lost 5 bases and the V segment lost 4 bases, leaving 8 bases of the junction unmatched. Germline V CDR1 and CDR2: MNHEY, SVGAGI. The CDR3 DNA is TGTGCCAGCAGTTTAGCCGGGACAGCCGACAATGAGCAGTTCTTC. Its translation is CASSLAGTADNEQFF.

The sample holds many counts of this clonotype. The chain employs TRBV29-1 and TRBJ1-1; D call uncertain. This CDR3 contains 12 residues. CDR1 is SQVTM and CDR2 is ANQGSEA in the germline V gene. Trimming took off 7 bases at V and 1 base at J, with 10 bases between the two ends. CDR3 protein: CSAKGQNTEAFF. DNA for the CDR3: TGCAGCGCTAAAGGCCAGAACACTGAAGCTTTCTTT.

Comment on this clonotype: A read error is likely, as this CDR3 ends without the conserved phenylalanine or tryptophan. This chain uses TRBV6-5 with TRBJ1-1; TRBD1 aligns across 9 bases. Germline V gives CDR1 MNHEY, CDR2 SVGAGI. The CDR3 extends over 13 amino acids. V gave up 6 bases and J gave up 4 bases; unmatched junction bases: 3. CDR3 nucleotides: TGTGCCAGCAGCTGGACAGGGGCCACTGAAGCTTTCGTT. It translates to CASSWTGATEAFV.

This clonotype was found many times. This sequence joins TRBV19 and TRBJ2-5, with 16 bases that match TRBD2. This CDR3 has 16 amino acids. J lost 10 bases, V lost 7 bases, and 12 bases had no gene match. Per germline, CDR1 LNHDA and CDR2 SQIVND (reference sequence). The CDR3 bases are TGTGCCAGTACCTCATCCGGGACTAGCGGGAGGGCCGACCAGTACTTC. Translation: CASTSSGTSGRADQYF.

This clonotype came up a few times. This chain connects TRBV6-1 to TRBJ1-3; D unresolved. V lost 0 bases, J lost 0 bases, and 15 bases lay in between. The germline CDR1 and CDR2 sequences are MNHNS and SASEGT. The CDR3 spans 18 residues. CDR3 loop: CASSEAFGSLASGNTIYF. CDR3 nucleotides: TGTGCCAGCAGTGAAGCTTTTGGCAGTCTCGCCTCTGGAAACACCATATATTTT.

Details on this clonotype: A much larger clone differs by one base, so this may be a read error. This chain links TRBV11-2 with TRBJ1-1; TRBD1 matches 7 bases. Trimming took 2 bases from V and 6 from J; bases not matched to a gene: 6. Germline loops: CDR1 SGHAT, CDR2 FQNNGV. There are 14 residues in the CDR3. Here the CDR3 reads CASSLKGQGAEAFF. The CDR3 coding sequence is TGTGCCAGCAGCTTAAAGGGCCAGGGGGCTGAAGCTTTCTTT.

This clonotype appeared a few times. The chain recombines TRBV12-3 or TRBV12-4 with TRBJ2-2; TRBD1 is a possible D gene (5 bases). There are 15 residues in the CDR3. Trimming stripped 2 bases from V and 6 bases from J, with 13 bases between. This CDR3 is CASSLIGVPSGELFF. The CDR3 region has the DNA TGTGCCAGCAGTTTAATAGGGGTACCTTCCGGGGAGCTGTTTTTT.

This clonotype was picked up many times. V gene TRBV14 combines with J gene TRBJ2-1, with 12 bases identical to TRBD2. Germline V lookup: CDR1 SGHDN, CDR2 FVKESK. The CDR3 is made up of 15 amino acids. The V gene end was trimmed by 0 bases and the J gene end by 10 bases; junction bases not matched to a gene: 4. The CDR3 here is CASSQDLAGGREQFF. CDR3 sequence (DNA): TGTGCCAGCAGCCAAGATCTAGCGGGAGGGCGGGAGCAGTTCTTC.

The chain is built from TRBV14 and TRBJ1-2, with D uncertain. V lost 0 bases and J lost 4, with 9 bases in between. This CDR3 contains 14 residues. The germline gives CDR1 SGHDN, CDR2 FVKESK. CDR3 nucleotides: TGTGCCAGCAGCCAAGATGGGTTCGGCTATGGCTACACCTTC. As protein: CASSQDGFGYGYTF.